A single sample is the source of the 32 T cell receptor beta chains below, sequenced in a study of cytomegalovirus exposure and HLA in healthy donors. The PCR was carried out with 60 Vbeta primers and 13 Jbeta primers. Generated by immunoSEQ multiplex PCR, the TCRdb table keeps only in-frame clones and is missing some. The sample lists some 150,000 clones; around 77% were seen once. The specimen sequenced was PBMCs. These receptors were taken from a woman aged 40 to 49 in good health and CMV-seropositive.

The V gene is TRBV6-5, the J gene TRBJ1-5, with TRBD1 matching 8 bases. Germline assignment: CDR1 MNHEY and CDR2 SVGAGI. The V gene end was trimmed by 2 bases and the J gene end by 6 bases; junction bases not matched to a gene: 3. The CDR3 spans 14 residues. CDR3 sequence: CASSYAGGGQPQHF. The CDR3 nucleotides are TGTGCCAGCAGTTACGCAGGGGGCGGTCAGCCCCAGCATTTT.

This sequence joins TRBV5-1 and TRBJ1-3; 7 positions agree with TRBD1. This CDR3 spans 16 amino acids. The germline V gene has CDR1 SGHRS and CDR2 YFSETQ. Trimming at V came to 4 bases and at J to 3 bases, leaving 10 bases not matched to a gene. The CDR3 region has the DNA TGCGCCAGCAGCAGTAACACAGGGGTAGGTGGAAACACCATATATTTT. Protein product: CASSSNTGVGGNTIYF.

The rearrangement uses TRBV5-1 and TRBJ2-5; D may be TRBD2 (6 bases). The tail of the sequence fits TRBJ2-7 better, so the J call may be wrong. The germline V gene encodes CDR1 SGHRS and CDR2 YFSETQ. CDR3 length: 15 amino acids. The CDR3 DNA reads as TGCGCCAGCAGCCCCGGGGGAGCGGGCTCCTACGAGCAGTACTTC. It yields the protein CASSPGGAGSYEQYF.

V gene TRBV11-3 combines with J gene TRBJ2-2, with 9 bases fitting TRBD1. The CDR3 spans 16 residues. Germline lookup yields CDR1 SGHNT and CDR2 YENEEA. V shed 5 bases and J 1 base; nucleotides not matched to a gene: 5. The CDR3 loop is CASSITGGGNTGELFF. Written as DNA, the CDR3 is TGTGCCAGCAGCATAACAGGGGGCGGGAACACCGGGGAGCTGTTTTTT.

The chain links TRBV2 to TRBJ2-5; D may be TRBD1 (6 bases). V was clipped by 6 bases and J by 1 base, with 9 bases between them. There are 13 residues in the CDR3. Germline values: CDR1 SNHLY, CDR2 FYNNEI. DNA for the CDR3: TGTGCCAGCAGGTCAGGGGTCCAAGAGACCCAGTACTTC. Amino acids: CASRSGVQETQYF.

The genes are TRBV6-5 and TRBJ1-5; D remains ambiguous. This CDR3 region has 15 residues. Germline-derived CDR1 and CDR2 are MNHEY and SVGAGI. Trimming stripped 2 bases from V and 0 bases from J, with 8 bases between. CDR3 sequence reads: CASSYAQNSNQPQHF. The CDR3 DNA reads TGTGCCAGCAGTTACGCACAGAATAGCAATCAGCCCCAGCATTTT.

This sequence joins TRBV6-1 and TRBJ2-1, with TRBD2 as a possible D gene (6 bases). Germline lookup yields CDR1 MNHNS and CDR2 SASEGT. V dropped 3 bases and J dropped 6 bases, with 18 bases sitting between them. The CDR3 loop spans 16 amino acids. The CDR3 is CASSDAGFRAANEQFF. CDR3 sequence (DNA): TGTGCCAGCAGTGACGCGGGATTCCGAGCAGCCAATGAGCAGTTCTTC.

A single count supports this clone. The V and J genes are TRBV6-5 and TRBJ2-7; TRBD2 aligns across 9 bases. The CDR3 sequence is 15 residues long. Germline V lookup: CDR1 MNHEY, CDR2 SVGAGI. Trimming removed 6 bases from V and 3 bases from J; junction bases left unmatched: 9. CDR3 DNA: TGTGCCAGCAGCCTGACGCGGGGGGGCCTCTACGAGCAGTACTTC. As protein: CASSLTRGGLYEQYF.

The chain recombines TRBV19 with TRBJ1-5; 7 nucleotides align to TRBD1. This CDR3 comprises 15 residues. V trimming: 5 bases; J trimming: 1 base; junction bases outside the gene matches: 5. The V gene's germline CDR1 is LNHDA and CDR2 SQIVND (reference sequence). CDR3 amino acids: CASSQTGLSNQPQHF. The CDR3 DNA follows: TGTGCCAGTAGTCAGACAGGGTTGAGCAATCAGCCCCAGCATTTT.

A few counts support this clone. Mismatch with germline at one junction end may stem from a read error. This chain joins TRBV12-5 and TRBJ1-6; D gene unclear. Germline loops: CDR1 LGHNT, CDR2 FRNRAP. The CDR3 has 14 amino acids. This CDR3 reads CASGLGGSGSPLHF. DNA for the CDR3: TGTGCTAGCGGTTTAGGAGGGAGCGGGTCACCCCTCCACTTT.

The chain carries TRBV6-1 and TRBJ2-7; 7 bases are a match to TRBD2. The CDR3 is 14 amino acids. In germline, CDR1 is MNHNS, CDR2 SASEGT. V shed 7 bases and J 5 bases; nucleotides not matched to a gene: 11. The DNA of the CDR3 is TGTGCCAGCAACTTTCTTGGGGGGGGACACGAGCAGTACTTC. It is translated as CASNFLGGGHEQYF.

This sequence joins TRBV4-1 and TRBJ2-5; 7 bases are shared with TRBD2. With V trimmed by 6 bases and J by 7 bases, 11 bases remained unmatched. CDR1 and CDR2 from the germline V gene are MGHRA and YSYEKL. CDR3 length: 14 residues. CDR3 loop: CASRPSGMGPTQYF. The CDR3 nucleotides read TGCGCCAGCAGACCAAGCGGGATGGGACCGACCCAGTACTTC.

This clone has more than one count but fewer than ten. This sequence joins TRBV15 and TRBJ2-2; 9 bases are a match to TRBD1. CDR3 size: 15 residues. V lost 4 bases to trimming and J lost 6 bases; unmatched junction nucleotides: 6. The germline gives CDR1 LNHNV, CDR2 YYDKDF (reference sequence). The CDR3, as DNA: TGTGCCACCAGCAAAGGACAGGGGAGGTCCGGGGAGCTGTTTTTT. Protein: CATSKGQGRSGELFF.

The chain combines TRBV6-4 with TRBJ1-1; 8 positions agree with TRBD1. Germline CDR1 MRHNA, CDR2 SNTAGT. V was pared by 7 bases and J by 3 bases, with 10 bases of the junction left unmatched. The CDR3 runs to 15 residues. CDR3 bases: TGTGCCAGCAAGAGGGACAGGTTTTTCGACACTGAAGCTTTCTTT. Protein: CASKRDRFFDTEAFF.

The genes are TRBV7-9 and TRBJ2-2; TRBD2 is a possible D gene (5 bases). The germline V gene encodes CDR1 SEHNR and CDR2 FQNEAQ (reference sequence). The CDR3 consists of 14 residues. V shed 3 bases and J shed 3 bases, with 8 bases lying between them. Here the CDR3 reads CASSFRADTGELFF. The DNA of the CDR3 is TGTGCCAGCAGCTTCAGAGCGGACACCGGGGAGCTGTTTTTT.

The chain joins TRBV7-2 to TRBJ1-2, with D possibly TRBD1 on 5 matching bases. The CDR3 consists of 17 residues. Per the germline V gene, CDR1 is SGHTA and CDR2 is FQGNSA. V lost 3 bases to trimming and J lost 4 bases, with 21 bases between them. CDR3 nucleotide sequence: TGTGCCAGCAGCTTCGGTGGGGGAGCGGGCGACGGCTATGGCTACACCTTC. It codes for CASSFGGGAGDGYGYTF.

Worth noting for this clone: The sample carries other DNA sequences with the same CDR3. The rearrangement uses TRBV5-4 and TRBJ2-2, with 16 nucleotides matching TRBD2. The V and J ends lost 5 bases and 4 bases, in that order; junction bases with no gene match: 11. Germline lookup yields CDR1 SGHNT and CDR2 YYREEE (reference sequence). The length of the CDR3 is 19 residues. CDR3 protein: CASSSGLAGGMRGTGELFF. The CDR3 coding sequence is TGTGCCAGCAGTTCGGGACTAGCGGGGGGGATGCGAGGCACCGGGGAGCTGTTTTTT.

J is TRBJ2-3 and V is TRBV28, with D possibly TRBD2 on 6 matching bases. The V gene lost 1 base and the J gene lost 0 bases, with 8 bases spanning the gap. CDR3 length: 15 residues. The germline gives CDR1 MDHEN, CDR2 SYDVKM. The CDR3 is CASSLSGTSTDTQYF. In DNA form, the CDR3 reads TGTGCCAGCAGTTTATCCGGGACTAGCACAGATACGCAGTATTTT.

CDR3 bases: TGCAGTGCTAGAGACAGGCGCGACTACACCTTC. Protein: CSARDRRDYTF. The chain joins TRBV20-1 to TRBJ1-2; D remains ambiguous. In germline, CDR1 is DFQATT, CDR2 SNEGSKA (reference sequence). The ends were cut back, 0 bases at V and 10 bases at J, with 9 bases in the middle. The CDR3 is 11 amino acids.

This chain joins TRBV6-4 and TRBJ2-2; maybe TRBD2 (6 bases). The CDR3 is 15 residues long. Looked up from germline, CDR1 is MRHNA and CDR2 is SNTAGT. Trimming took 3 bases from V and 6 from J, leaving 14 bases between them. The CDR3, as DNA: TGTGCCAGCAGTGAAGTGGGAGGAGGTGCCGGGGAGCTGTTTTTT. Amino acid sequence: CASSEVGGGAGELFF.

The CDR3 here is CAWSRPGQDTEAFF. The CDR3 DNA reads TGTGCCTGGAGCCGCCCCGGACAGGACACTGAAGCTTTCTTT. V usage is TRBV30 and J usage is TRBJ1-1; 7 nucleotides align to TRBD1. CDR3 length: 14 amino acids. CDR1 and CDR2 (germline): GTSNPN, SVGIG (reference sequence). Unmatched junction bases numbered 7, after V lost 3 bases and J lost 3 bases. The variable domain in full, completed from reference TRBV30 and TRBJ1-1, reads SQTIHQWPATLVQPVGSPLSLECTVEGTSNPNLYWYRQAAGRGLQLLFYSVGIGQISSEVPQNLSASRPQDRQFILSSKKLLLSDSGFYLCAWSRPGQDTEAFFGQGTRLTVV.

The CDR3 sequence: CASSGQGTYEQYF. In nucleotides, the CDR3 is TGCGCCAGCAGTGGACAGGGGACCTACGAGCAGTACTTC. This rearrangement joins TRBV10-2 to TRBJ2-7; 8 nucleotides match TRBD1. CDR1 is WSHSY, CDR2 SAAADI, per germline. The CDR3 covers 13 residues. The ends lost 4 bases at V and 2 bases at J; junction bases unmatched: 1.

This rearrangement joins TRBV2 to TRBJ2-1, with D unclear. V lost 6 bases and J lost 9, with 6 bases in between. The CDR3 runs to 10 residues. CDR1 is SNHLY and CDR2 is FYNNEI in the germline V gene. The CDR3 loop is CASRAIEQFF. The CDR3 nucleotides are TGTGCCAGCAGAGCAATTGAGCAGTTCTTC.

Only a few counts were recorded for this clone. The chain has TRBV5-4 and TRBJ2-7; D is perhaps TRBD1 (6 bases). The CDR3 sequence is 13 residues long. V lost 0 bases, J lost 6 bases, and 10 bases lay in between. Germline CDR1 reads SGHNT; CDR2 reads YYREEE (reference sequence). DNA of the CDR3: TGTGCCAGCAGCTTGGACAGGGTCCGCGAGCAGTACTTC. Protein sequence: CASSLDRVREQYF.

The rearrangement joins TRBV5-6 to TRBJ1-1; possibly TRBD1 for D (5 bases). Trimming cost V 0 bases and J 1 base, with 7 bases left between them. CDR3 length equals 14 residues. Germline V gene sequence: CDR1 SGHDT, CDR2 YYEEEE. The CDR3 nucleotides are TGTGCCAGCAGCTTGGGTGACAGGAACACTGAAGCTTTCTTT. It yields the protein CASSLGDRNTEAFF.

The chain carries TRBV13 and TRBJ2-3; 8 positions agree with TRBD2. Per germline, CDR1 PRHDT and CDR2 FYEKMQ (reference sequence). The ends lost 0 bases at V and 2 bases at J; junction bases unmatched: 7. This CDR3 is built from 17 residues. The CDR3: CASSLGRGGGFTDTQYF. DNA for the CDR3: TGTGCCAGCAGCTTAGGCCGAGGCGGGGGGTTCACAGATACGCAGTATTTT.

V is TRBV5-1 and J is TRBJ1-4, with D possibly being TRBD1 (5 bases). CDR1 and CDR2 (germline): SGHRS, YFSETQ. V gave up 0 bases and J gave up 3 bases, with 6 bases separating them. This CDR3 region has 14 residues. DNA for the CDR3: TGCGCCAGCAGCTTGGTAGGGGCTAATGAAAAACTGTTTTTT. It specifies CASSLVGANEKLFF.

The rearrangement links TRBV28 to TRBJ1-5, with TRBD1 as a possible D gene (5 bases). Germline-derived CDR1 and CDR2 are MDHEN and SYDVKM. V lost 6 bases to trimming and J lost 4 bases, with 7 bases between them. This CDR3 has 12 residues. In DNA form, the CDR3 reads TGTGCCAGCAGCTCAGGGAATCAGCCCCAGCATTTT. Amino acids: CASSSGNQPQHF.

This clone turned up a few times. CDR3 sequence (DNA): TGTGCCAGTAGTTCAGGACAGGGGAGGTATGGCTACACCTTC. This codes for CASSSGQGRYGYTF. J is TRBJ1-2 and V is TRBV19; 9 nucleotides agree with TRBD1. Per germline, CDR1 LNHDA and CDR2 SQIVND (reference sequence). The CDR3 covers 14 residues. V was clipped by 5 bases and J by 5 bases; unmatched bases: 6.

This clone was seen a few times. This chain links TRBV19 with TRBJ1-2, with 10 bases lining up with TRBD1. CDR3 size: 19 residues. The germline CDR1 and CDR2 sequences are LNHDA and SQIVND (reference sequence). The V gene end was trimmed by 4 bases and the J gene end by 3 bases; junction bases not matched to a gene: 17. The CDR3 spells CASSTTGTGVSHGYYGYTF. The DNA for the CDR3 is TGTGCCAGTAGTACTACTGGGACAGGGGTTTCCCATGGCTACTATGGCTACACCTTC.

This clone was observed a few times. The genes are TRBV9 and TRBJ2-3, with 8 bases identical to TRBD2. Per germline, CDR1 SGDLS and CDR2 YYNGEE. CDR3 length: 16 amino acids. J lost 3 bases, V lost 0 bases, and 6 bases had no gene match. As DNA, the CDR3 is TGTGCCAGCAGCGTAGAACTAGCGGTTAGGACAGATACGCAGTATTTT. This sequence encodes CASSVELAVRTDTQYF.

Of note for this clone: The sample holds other DNA sequences that translate to the same CDR3. The chain uses TRBV9 and TRBJ1-1, with no clear D. Per the germline V gene, CDR1 is SGDLS and CDR2 is YYNGEE. The CDR3 contains 13 residues. Trimming left V 0 bases short and J 1 base short, with 4 bases between. CDR3 sequence: CASSVAGNTEAFF. The CDR3 coding sequence is TGTGCCAGCAGCGTAGCAGGGAACACTGAAGCTTTCTTT. Using reference TRBV9 and TRBJ1-1 for the parts outside the CDR3, the full variable domain is DSGVTQTPKHLITATGQRVTLRCSPRSGDLSVYWYQQSLDQGLQFLIQYYNGEERAKGNILERFSAQQFPDLHSELNLSSLELGDSALYFCASSVAGNTEAFFGQGTRLTVV.